The 28 T cell receptor beta chains reported below all come from one sample, sequenced in a study of memory CD4+ T cells and cytomegalovirus serostatus. Single viable CD3+CD4+CD8-CD45RO+ cells were sorted as the memory CD4+ T cells. The method was immunoSEQ multiplex PCR; TCRdb's version includes in-frame clones alone and lacks a portion of them. The table has just under 65,000 clones, around 77% seen once; the top ten hold 0.88%. Specimen: memory CD4+ T cells from blood. These receptor sequences come from an adult in good health and CMV-seronegative.

This chain joins TRBV10-2 and TRBJ1-2, with a tentative D call TRBD1 (5 bases). The CDR3 has 13 amino acids. Trimming pared 6 bases from V and 5 bases from J, leaving 13 bases between. Germline lookup yields CDR1 WSHSY and CDR2 SAAADI. CDR3 loop: CASRPQGKYGYTF. The CDR3 coding sequence is TGCGCCAGCAGGCCCCAGGGAAAATATGGCTACACCTTC.

The V and J genes are TRBV21-1 and TRBJ1-1. TRBV21-1 constitutes a pseudogene. The CDR3 is 16 residues long. CDR3 sequence: CASSKGLRGASPEAFF. The DNA of the CDR3 is TGTGCCAGCAGCAAAGGGCTGCGAGGGGCCAGCCCTGAAGCTTTCTTT.

The rearrangement uses TRBV9 and TRBJ2-7, with D possibly being TRBD1 or TRBD2 (5 bases each). The CDR3 consists of 14 residues. Germline V gives CDR1 SGDLS, CDR2 YYNGEE. The V end was cut by 0 bases, the J end by 4 bases, with 11 bases between. DNA of the CDR3: TGTGCCAGCAGCGTAGAGCCGGGGACGTACGAGCAGTACTTC. This translates into CASSVEPGTYEQYF.

Notes on this clone: Other DNA sequences within the sample encode an identical CDR3. The chain uses TRBV2 and TRBJ1-1, with D possibly being TRBD1 (6 bases). The CDR3 runs to 14 residues. The V gene's germline CDR1 is SNHLY and CDR2 FYNNEI. V was shortened by 4 bases and J by 1 base, with 10 bases between the two germline ends. The CDR3 DNA follows: TGTGCCAGCAGTGGGGGGCGGAGGAACACTGAAGCTTTCTTT. Its translation: CASSGGRRNTEAFF.

The rearrangement uses TRBV28 and TRBJ1-1; tentatively, D is TRBD1 (5 bases). Trimming took off 8 bases at V and 0 bases at J, with 19 bases between the two ends. Per the germline V gene, CDR1 is MDHEN and CDR2 is SYDVKM. This CDR3 is 16 amino acids long. CDR3 protein: CASRSPGRRVNTEAFF. The CDR3 DNA reads as TGTGCCAGCCGAAGCCCGGGACGTCGGGTGAACACTGAAGCTTTCTTT.

This rearrangement joins TRBV4-2 to TRBJ1-2; D may be TRBD1 (5 bases). Trimming stripped 4 bases from V and 0 bases from J, with 18 bases between. Germline-derived CDR1 and CDR2 are LGHNA and YNFKEQ. CDR3 size: 17 residues. Written as DNA, the CDR3 is TGTGCCAGCAGCCTTTTCTCCGGGACGGCTCCTAACTATGGCTACACCTTC. Its translation is CASSLFSGTAPNYGYTF.

The V and J genes are TRBV5-1 and TRBJ1-2; 8 bases are a match to TRBD1. Trimming at V came to 2 bases and at J to 4 bases, leaving 10 bases not matched to a gene. Germline loops: CDR1 SGHRS, CDR2 YFSETQ. This CDR3 is built from 16 residues. This CDR3 reads CASSFVGQGGGYGYTF. The CDR3 DNA is TGCGCCAGCAGCTTTGTTGGACAGGGCGGTGGCTATGGCTACACCTTC.

The J gene is TRBJ2-6, the V gene TRBV30; no reliable D call. This CDR3 has 17 amino acids. V lost 2 bases and J 0 bases, leaving 14 bases between the germline ends. Germline V gene sequence: CDR1 GTSNPN, CDR2 SVGIG (reference sequence). The CDR3 nucleotides read TGTGCCTGGAGTCCCCCGGACGCCCGCTCTGGGGCCAACGTCCTGACTTTC. Translation gives CAWSPPDARSGANVLTF.

This clone was detected once. This chain connects TRBV5-1 to TRBJ2-3, with 7 positions matching TRBD1. The CDR3 sequence is 14 residues long. Germline CDR1 SGHRS, CDR2 YFSETQ. V gave up 4 bases and J gave up 3 bases; unmatched junction bases: 5. The DNA for the CDR3 is TGCGCCAGCAGCCTGGGACAGAGGACAGATACGCAGTATTTT. Protein sequence: CASSLGQRTDTQYF.

The chain has TRBV7-8 and TRBJ1-5; perhaps TRBD1 as D (6 bases). The V end lost 3 bases, the J end lost 2 bases, and 14 bases lay between the germline ends. Germline CDR1 SGHVS, CDR2 FQNEAQ. There are 16 residues in the CDR3. The CDR3 reads CASSFGGRVGNQPQHF. CDR3 bases: TGTGCCAGCAGCTTTGGGGGGCGCGTTGGCAATCAGCCCCAGCATTTT.

The chain carries TRBV5-1 and TRBJ2-7; perhaps D is TRBD1 or TRBD2 (5 bases each). V lost 5 bases, J lost 8 bases, and 26 bases lay in between. CDR1 and CDR2 from the germline V gene are SGHRS and YFSETQ. The length of the CDR3 is 16 residues. CDR3: CASSPPLPGQMSKQYF. The CDR3 bases are TGCGCCAGCAGTCCCCCCCTCCCGGGGCAGATGAGCAAGCAGTACTTC. Complete variable domain (other parts from reference TRBV5-1 and TRBJ2-7): KAGVTQTPRYLIKTRGQQVTLSCSPISGHRSVSWYQQTPGQGLQFLFEYFSETQRNKGNFPGRFSGRQFSNSRSEMNVSTLELGDSALYLCASSPPLPGQMSKQYFGPGTRLTVT.

This rearrangement joins TRBV10-3 to TRBJ2-1; tentative D call: TRBD1 (5 bases). The CDR3 contains 14 residues. The germline V gene encodes CDR1 ENHRY and CDR2 SYGVKD. V shed 4 bases and J shed 6 bases, with 13 bases lying between them. In nucleotides, the CDR3 is TGTGCCATCAGTGGCACAGGTAGTACCAATGAGCAGTTCTTC. This encodes CAISGTGSTNEQFF.

The V gene is TRBV5-1, the J gene TRBJ1-2; the D gene is possibly TRBD1 (6 bases). The CDR3 spans 15 residues. Deletions cut 6 bases from V and 5 bases from J, with 20 bases between. The germline V gene encodes CDR1 SGHRS and CDR2 YFSETQ. This CDR3 is CASTLSGERGYGYTF. As DNA, the CDR3 is TGCGCCAGCACATTATCAGGGGAACGAGGATATGGCTACACCTTC.

The chain recombines TRBV5-1 with TRBJ2-5; 8 nucleotides align to TRBD2. The CDR3 length is 18 residues. Per germline, CDR1 SGHRS and CDR2 YFSETQ. The junction had 16 bases not matched to a gene; V was cut back by 5 bases and J by 1 base. The CDR3 DNA is TGCGCCAGCAGAGGCGCAGTAGCGGGACTAAGCTTCCAAGAGACCCAGTACTTC. Amino acids: CASRGAVAGLSFQETQYF.

The chain is built from TRBV6-1 and TRBJ1-5; D ambiguous. Trimming took 2 bases from V and 1 from J, leaving 3 bases between them. This CDR3 spans 13 amino acids. CDR1 MNHNS and CDR2 SASEGT come from the germline V gene. The CDR3 DNA reads TGTGCCAGCAGTGAACTAAGCAATCAGCCCCAGCATTTT. Its translation is CASSELSNQPQHF.

The chain links TRBV5-1 to TRBJ2-5; 8 bases align to TRBD1. J gave up 4 bases and V 2 bases, and 4 bases lay outside the gene matches. CDR1 is SGHRS and CDR2 is YFSETQ in the germline V gene. This CDR3 spans 14 amino acids. The CDR3 nucleotides are TGCGCCAGCAGCTTAAGGACAGGGAGAGAGACCCAGTACTTC. It is translated as CASSLRTGRETQYF.

The CDR3 DNA follows: TGCGCCAGCAGTGAGTCACCGGACTCGGGACATGGCTACACCTTC. Translating gives CASSESPDSGHGYTF. The V gene is TRBV10-2, the J gene TRBJ1-2; tentative D call: TRBD1 (5 bases). V was shortened by 0 bases and J by 6 bases, with 14 bases between the two germline ends. The CDR3 length is 15 residues. Germline values: CDR1 WSHSY, CDR2 SAAADI.

This clone turned up a few times. This chain connects TRBV29-1 to TRBJ1-1, with D unclear. This CDR3 spans 12 amino acids. The germline V gene has CDR1 SQVTM and CDR2 ANQGSEA. CDR3 nucleotide sequence: TGCAGGGATGCGGACCCAGGCACTGAAGCTTTCTTT. Protein product: CRDADPGTEAFF.

This rearrangement joins TRBV11-2 to TRBJ1-2, with 10 bases identical to TRBD1. The CDR3 runs to 15 residues. The V and J ends lost 6 bases and 2 bases, in that order; junction bases with no gene match: 6. Germline lookup yields CDR1 SGHAT and CDR2 FQNNGV. The CDR3 region is CASRRPGQGNYGYTF. In nucleotides, the CDR3 is TGTGCCAGCAGACGCCCGGGACAGGGGAACTATGGCTACACCTTC.

The rearrangement links TRBV28 to TRBJ2-2; 7 bases align to TRBD1. Germline V gene sequence: CDR1 MDHEN, CDR2 SYDVKM. Trimming at V came to 5 bases and at J to 5 bases, leaving 8 bases not matched to a gene. CDR3 size: 15 residues. CDR3 protein: CASSEQGRATGELFF. The CDR3 bases are TGTGCCAGCAGTGAACAGGGGCGCGCGACCGGGGAGCTGTTTTTT.

This clone has ten or more counts. This rearrangement joins TRBV5-6 to TRBJ1-2, with unresolved D. The V end was cut by 5 bases, the J end by 8 bases, with 10 bases between. CDR3 size: 11 residues. Germline CDR1 is SGHDT and CDR2 is YYEEEE. CDR3 nucleotide sequence: TGTGCCAGCAGTTTTGACCGGGGCTACACCTTC. Translated, it gives CASSFDRGYTF.

The V and J genes are TRBV7-2 and TRBJ2-3; no firm D call. The V end was cut by 1 base, the J end by 0 bases, with 5 bases between. The CDR3 runs to 14 residues. The germline gives CDR1 SGHTA, CDR2 FQGNSA. The CDR3 coding sequence is TGTGCCAGCAGCTTAGGGGCGAGCACAGATACGCAGTATTTT. It yields the protein CASSLGASTDTQYF. The full variable domain, completed using reference TRBV7-2 and TRBJ2-3, is GAGVSQSPSNKVTEKGKDVELRCDPISGHTALYWYRQSLGQGLEFLIYFQGNSAPDKSGLPSDRFSAERTGGSVSTLTIQRTQQEDSAVYLCASSLGASTDTQYFGPGTRLTVL.

The V call is TRBV18, the J call TRBJ2-7; no clear D. V shed 3 bases and J shed 3 bases, with 18 bases lying between them. The germline V gene encodes CDR1 KGHSH and CDR2 LQKENI. The CDR3 has 16 residues. The CDR3 reads CASSPVRRPNRYEQYF. The CDR3 DNA follows: TGTGCCAGCTCACCTGTCAGGAGACCCAATCGCTACGAGCAGTACTTC.

V is TRBV10-2 and J is TRBJ2-1, with D unclear. The germline CDR1 and CDR2 sequences are WSHSY and SAAADI. V was cut by 4 bases and J by 3 bases, with 10 bases left in between. CDR3 length: 14 residues. The CDR3 protein is CASSGSSIYNEQFF. CDR3 bases: TGCGCCAGCAGTGGCAGTTCTATCTACAATGAGCAGTTCTTC.

A word on this clone: At the DNA level, this CDR3 is encoded by other sequences in the same sample as well. V is TRBV19 and J is TRBJ1-5; perhaps TRBD1 as D (5 bases). Looked up from germline, CDR1 is LNHDA and CDR2 is SQIVND (reference sequence). This CDR3 has 13 amino acids. Trimming cost V 3 bases and J 6 bases, with 9 bases left between them. The DNA of the CDR3 is TGTGCCAGTAGTATCCAGGGCGGTCAGCCCCAGCATTTT. This gives the protein CASSIQGGQPQHF.

The chain carries TRBV30 and TRBJ2-1; D unclear. The germline V gene encodes CDR1 GTSNPN and CDR2 SVGIG (reference sequence). V gave up 4 bases and J gave up 4 bases, with 11 bases separating them. The CDR3 loop spans 13 amino acids. The DNA of the CDR3 is TGTGCCTGGAAGAGGTTAGGGTACAATGAGCAGTTCTTC. Translated, it gives CAWKRLGYNEQFF.

The chain combines TRBV28 with TRBJ2-7; 9 bases map to TRBD1. This CDR3 has 15 amino acids. The V segment lost 6 bases and the J segment 1 base; nucleotides outside the gene matches: 7. Germline V gene lookup returns CDR1 MDHEN and CDR2 SYDVKM. The CDR3 DNA sequence: TGTGCCAGCAGGGCCGGGACAGGGCTTTCCTACGAGCAGTACTTC. It codes for CASRAGTGLSYEQYF.

This clone was found a few times. Other DNA sequences of this sample code for an identical CDR3. The rearrangement uses TRBV19 and TRBJ2-6; D is possibly TRBD1 (5 bases). V was shortened by 2 bases and J by 0 bases, with 8 bases between the two germline ends. Germline V gene sequence: CDR1 LNHDA, CDR2 SQIVND (reference sequence). This CDR3 spans 16 amino acids. This chain's CDR3 is CASSIYRGSGANVLTF. CDR3 sequence (DNA): TGTGCCAGTAGTATATATAGGGGCTCTGGGGCCAACGTCCTGACTTTC.